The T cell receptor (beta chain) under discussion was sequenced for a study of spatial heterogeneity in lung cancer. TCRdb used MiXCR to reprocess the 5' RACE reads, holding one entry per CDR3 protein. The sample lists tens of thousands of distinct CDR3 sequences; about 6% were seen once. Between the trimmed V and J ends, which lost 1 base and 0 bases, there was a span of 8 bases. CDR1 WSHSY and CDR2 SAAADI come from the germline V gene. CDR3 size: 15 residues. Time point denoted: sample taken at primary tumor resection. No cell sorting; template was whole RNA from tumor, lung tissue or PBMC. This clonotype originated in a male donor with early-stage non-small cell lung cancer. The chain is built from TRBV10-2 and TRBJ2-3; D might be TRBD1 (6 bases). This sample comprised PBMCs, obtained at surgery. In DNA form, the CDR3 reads TGCGCCAGCAGTGAGTACGGGACAAGCACAGATACGCAGTATTTT. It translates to CASSEYGTSTDTQYF.